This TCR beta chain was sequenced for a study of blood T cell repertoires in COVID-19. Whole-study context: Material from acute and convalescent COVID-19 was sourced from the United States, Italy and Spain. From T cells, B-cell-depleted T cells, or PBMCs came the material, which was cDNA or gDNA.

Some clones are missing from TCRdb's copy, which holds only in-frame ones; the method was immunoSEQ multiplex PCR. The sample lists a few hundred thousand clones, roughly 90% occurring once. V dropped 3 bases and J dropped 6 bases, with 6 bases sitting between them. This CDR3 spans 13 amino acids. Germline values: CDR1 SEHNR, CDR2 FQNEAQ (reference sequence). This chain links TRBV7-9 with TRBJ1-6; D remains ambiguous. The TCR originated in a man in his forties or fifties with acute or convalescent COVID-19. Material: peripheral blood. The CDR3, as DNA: TGTGCCAGCAGCTTCGGGTTTAATTCACCCCTCCACTTT. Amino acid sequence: CASSFGFNSPLHF.